This entry lists 27 T cell receptor beta chains sequenced from one sample in a study of shared clonotypes between healthy human individuals. Libraries were prepared by immunoSEQ multiplex PCR; TCRdb keeps only in-frame clonotypes and omits some of them. Among approximately 1.4 million clones listed, under 99% were seen once. The specimen was naive CD4+ T cells sorted from blood. Subset given: CD45RA+ positively selected. The receptors were sampled from a man aged 25 to 40 in good health.

This clone was seen only once. V is TRBV2 and J is TRBJ2-7; D is tentatively TRBD1 or TRBD2 (5 bases each). Per germline, CDR1 SNHLY and CDR2 FYNNEI. This CDR3 spans 14 amino acids. Trimming left V 3 bases short and J 3 bases short, with 12 bases between. The CDR3 region is CASSEGLGGYEQYF. CDR3 nucleotides: TGTGCCAGCAGTGAGGGCCTTGGGGGCTACGAGCAGTACTTC.

The rearrangement links TRBV6-1 to TRBJ1-2, with TRBD1 matching 7 bases. V dropped 9 bases and J dropped 5; count of bases not matched to a gene: 15. This CDR3 is built from 15 residues. The germline CDR1 and CDR2 sequences are MNHNS and SASEGT. CDR3 loop: CASLLGIQGKYGYTF. The CDR3 DNA sequence: TGTGCCAGTCTCCTCGGAATACAGGGGAAGTATGGCTACACCTTC.

J is TRBJ2-6 and V is TRBV27; D is uncertain. Germline CDR1 MNHEY, CDR2 SMNVEV (reference sequence). Trimming cost V 4 bases and J 1 base, with 11 bases left between them. This CDR3 is built from 16 residues. The CDR3 here is CASSYHLGSGANVLTF. The CDR3 bases are TGTGCCAGCAGTTACCATTTGGGTTCTGGGGCCAACGTCCTGACTTTC. The complete variable domain, with remaining parts taken from reference TRBV27 and TRBJ2-6, reads EAQVTQNPRYLITVTGKKLTVTCSQNMNHEYMSWYRQDPGLGLRQIYYSMNVEVTDKGDVPEGYKVSRKEKRNFPLILESPSPNQTSLYFCASSYHLGSGANVLTFGAGSRLTVL.

This rearrangement joins TRBV28 to TRBJ1-4; a weak D match, TRBD1 (5 bases). With 3 bases removed from V and 7 bases from J, the gap between germline ends came to 15 bases. The CDR3 is made up of 15 amino acids. CDR1 and CDR2 (germline): MDHEN, SYDVKM. CDR3 protein: CASSFSVTGREKLFF. The DNA for the CDR3 is TGTGCCAGCAGTTTTTCGGTTACGGGACGTGAAAAACTGTTTTTT.

As for this clone: This same CDR3 is encoded by further DNA sequences in the sample. The chain has TRBV5-1 and TRBJ1-4, with no clear D. Trimming removed 0 bases at V and 7 bases at J, with 10 bases between. CDR1 is SGHRS, CDR2 YFSETQ, per germline. This CDR3 contains 14 residues. This CDR3 reads CASSLGPGSEKLFF. The CDR3 region has the DNA TGCGCCAGCAGCTTGGGGCCGGGTAGTGAAAAACTGTTTTTT.

The J gene is TRBJ2-1, the V gene TRBV2; 12 bases are a match to TRBD2. The CDR3 sequence is 15 residues long. The V and J ends lost 6 bases and 9 bases, in that order; junction bases with no gene match: 9. CDR1 is SNHLY, CDR2 FYNNEI, per germline. Written as DNA, the CDR3 is TGTGCCAGCAGGAGACTAGCGGGAGTTTCAGCTGAGCAGTTCTTC. As protein: CASRRLAGVSAEQFF.

The rearrangement uses TRBV19 and TRBJ2-2; 10 positions match TRBD2. The ends lost 6 bases at V and 7 bases at J; junction bases unmatched: 5. Germline V gives CDR1 LNHDA, CDR2 SQIVND (reference sequence). There are 14 residues in the CDR3. In DNA form, the CDR3 reads TGTGCCAGTAGACTAGCGGGAAAGGTCGGGGAGCTGTTTTTT. This codes for CASRLAGKVGELFF. The full variable domain, in which reference TRBV19 and TRBJ2-2 provide the parts outside the CDR3, is DGGITQSPKYLFRKEGQNVTLSCEQNLNHDAMYWYRQDPGQGLRLIYYSQIVNDFQKGDIAEGYSVSREKKESFPLTVTSAQKNPTAFYLCASRLAGKVGELFFGEGSRLTVL.

The V call is TRBV5-6, the J call TRBJ2-7; D not resolved. Germline CDR1 reads SGHDT; CDR2 reads YYEEEE. Deletions cut 1 base from V and 5 bases from J, with 13 bases between. The CDR3 loop spans 14 amino acids. Written as DNA, the CDR3 is TGTGCCAGCAGCTTGACGCCCACTAAGGACGAGCAGTACTTC. Translating gives CASSLTPTKDEQYF.

The J gene is TRBJ2-5, the V gene TRBV5-1; 7 nucleotides agree with TRBD2. Germline CDR1 and CDR2: SGHRS and YFSETQ. With V trimmed by 4 bases and J by 4 bases, 10 bases remained unmatched. There are 15 residues in the CDR3. CDR3 nucleotide sequence: TGCGCCAGCAGCCCTGGACTAGGAGGAGGAGAGACCCAGTACTTC. Translated: CASSPGLGGGETQYF.

V usage is TRBV18 and J usage is TRBJ1-2; D is unclear. V was clipped by 3 bases and J by 3 bases, with 8 bases between them. The CDR3 totals 13 residues. The germline gives CDR1 KGHSH, CDR2 LQKENI. The CDR3 nucleotides are TGTGCCAGCTCACCTATAGACGACTATGGCTACACCTTC. This translates into CASSPIDDYGYTF.

J is TRBJ1-5 and V is TRBV28, with D possibly being TRBD1 (5 bases). This CDR3 is built from 14 residues. In germline, CDR1 is MDHEN, CDR2 SYDVKM. V shed 7 bases and J shed 5 bases, with 15 bases lying between them. Here the CDR3 DNA reads TGTGCCAGCACACGGGGCGAGTCGTATCAGCCCCAGCATTTT. It encodes CASTRGESYQPQHF. Filled out from reference TRBV28 and TRBJ1-5, the complete variable domain reads DVKVTQSSRYLVKRTGEKVFLECVQDMDHENMFWYRQDPGLGLRLIYFSYDVKMKEKGDIPEGYSVSREKKERFSLILESASTNQTSMYLCASTRGESYQPQHFGDGTRLSIL.

V and J are TRBV18 and TRBJ2-7; D unclear. Germline lookup yields CDR1 KGHSH and CDR2 LQKENI. CDR3 length: 16 amino acids. Trimming pared 4 bases from V and 5 bases from J, leaving 21 bases between. This chain's CDR3 is CASSQTPPQAGNEQYF. The CDR3 bases are TGTGCCAGCTCACAAACCCCCCCGCAGGCTGGGAACGAGCAGTACTTC.

The chain uses TRBV9 and TRBJ2-2, with TRBD1 as a possible D gene (6 bases). Per germline, CDR1 SGDLS and CDR2 YYNGEE. The germline V and J ends were trimmed by 0 bases and 5 bases, with 11 bases remaining between them. CDR3 length: 15 residues. CDR3 sequence: CASSVGTGKTGELFF. Written as DNA, the CDR3 is TGTGCCAGCAGCGTAGGTACAGGGAAGACCGGGGAGCTGTTTTTT.

This rearrangement joins TRBV5-1 to TRBJ1-2; 7 bases match TRBD1. CDR1 SGHRS and CDR2 YFSETQ come from the germline V gene. The V segment lost 6 bases and the J segment 1 base; nucleotides outside the gene matches: 15. The CDR3 covers 17 residues. CDR3 residues: CASNKRPRTGYNYGYTF. The CDR3 nucleotides are TGCGCCAGCAATAAGAGACCCCGGACAGGTTATAACTATGGCTACACCTTC.

V is TRBV7-8 and J is TRBJ2-2; D tentatively fits TRBD1 or TRBD2 (5 bases each). Germline assignment: CDR1 SGHVS and CDR2 FQNEAQ. The CDR3 covers 14 residues. V shed 5 bases and J shed 4 bases, with 11 bases lying between them. In DNA, the CDR3 is TGTGCCAGCAGCAAACGGGACGTCACCGGGGAGCTGTTTTTT. It codes for CASSKRDVTGELFF.

The J gene is TRBJ1-2, the V gene TRBV28, with D maybe TRBD1 (6 bases). Between the trimmed V and J ends, which lost 7 bases and 8 bases, there was a span of 23 bases. The CDR3 is made up of 15 amino acids. Germline V gene lookup returns CDR1 MDHEN and CDR2 SYDVKM. Here the CDR3 DNA reads TGTGCCAGCAAATGGGGGGACAACCCTCCTATGGGCTACACCTTC. Protein: CASKWGDNPPMGYTF.

The chain employs TRBV28 and TRBJ1-2; 8 bases are a match to TRBD1. Germline CDR1 and CDR2: MDHEN and SYDVKM. V lost 2 bases, J lost 3 bases, and 11 bases stayed unmatched. CDR3 length: 17 amino acids. DNA of the CDR3: TGTGCCAGCAGTTTACCCAGCAGAGTGGGACAGGACTATGGCTACACCTTC. Protein sequence: CASSLPSRVGQDYGYTF.

The chain uses TRBV10-3 and TRBJ2-2; TRBD2 might be the D (6 bases). Looked up from germline, CDR1 is ENHRY and CDR2 is SYGVKD. V shed 2 bases and J shed 0 bases, with 16 bases lying between them. This CDR3 contains 18 residues. The DNA of the CDR3 is TGTGCCATCAGTGAGACCTATAGCGGACACGCGAACACCGGGGAGCTGTTTTTT. It yields the protein CAISETYSGHANTGELFF.

V gene TRBV7-8 combines with J gene TRBJ2-7; tentatively, D is TRBD2 (5 bases). The CDR3 has 14 amino acids. Between the trimmed V and J ends, which lost 5 bases and 1 base, there was a span of 12 bases. In germline, CDR1 is SGHVS, CDR2 FQNEAQ. CDR3 protein: CASSPQGGSYEQYF. The CDR3 DNA reads TGTGCCAGCAGCCCCCAAGGAGGTTCCTACGAGCAGTACTTC.

The rearrangement links TRBV6-6 to TRBJ2-2; maybe TRBD1 (6 bases). The germline V and J ends were trimmed by 6 bases and 6 bases, with 8 bases remaining between them. The CDR3 runs 12 residues. Germline V gene sequence: CDR1 MNHNY, CDR2 SVGAGI (reference sequence). The DNA of the CDR3 is TGTGCCAGCAGGCCAGGGGCCGGGGAGCTGTTTTTT. Translation: CASRPGAGELFF.

The rearrangement uses TRBV5-4 and TRBJ1-1, with 8 bases fitting TRBD1. Trimming cost V 7 bases and J 2 bases; bases outside gene matches: 7. Germline CDR1 SGHNT, CDR2 YYREEE (reference sequence). The CDR3 loop spans 14 amino acids. CDR3 coding DNA: TGTGCCAGCGGTCCAACAGGGGGAAACACTGAAGCTTTCTTT. This encodes CASGPTGGNTEAFF.

V gene TRBV19 combines with J gene TRBJ1-1; no reliable D call. The CDR3 runs 15 residues. V lost 2 bases and J lost 4, with 14 bases in between. The V gene's germline CDR1 is LNHDA and CDR2 SQIVND (reference sequence). The CDR3 is CASSISPLRVTEAFF. In nucleotides, the CDR3 is TGTGCCAGTAGTATATCCCCCCTGAGGGTCACTGAAGCTTTCTTT.

This clone was counted once. The chain links TRBV11-2 to TRBJ2-7; D perhaps matches TRBD1 (7 bases). The CDR3 loop spans 17 amino acids. Germline V CDR1 and CDR2: SGHAT, FQNNGV. Trimming left V 5 bases short and J 4 bases short, with 24 bases between. In DNA form, the CDR3 reads TGTGCCAGCAGCGCGGGACAGCTTGCCACCCGACCTTACGAGCAGTACTTC. Protein: CASSAGQLATRPYEQYF.

The chain uses TRBV14 and TRBJ2-2; D possibly uses TRBD1 or TRBD2 (5 bases each). The CDR3 totals 20 residues. V lost 0 bases, J lost 6 bases, and 26 bases lay in between. Germline lookup yields CDR1 SGHDN and CDR2 FVKESK. CDR3: CASSQDPLPRDPLGAGELFF. The DNA for the CDR3 is TGTGCCAGCAGCCAAGATCCCCTCCCCCGGGACCCCCTCGGCGCCGGGGAGCTGTTTTTT.

The DNA for the CDR3 is TGTGCCAGTAGTATCCACTCCTCAGATACGCAGTATTTT. This translates into CASSIHSSDTQYF. The V gene is TRBV19, the J gene TRBJ2-3; D is unresolved. The CDR3 is 13 amino acids. Germline loops: CDR1 LNHDA, CDR2 SQIVND (reference sequence). V was shortened by 3 bases and J by 4 bases, with 8 bases between the two germline ends.

The genes are TRBV6-5 and TRBJ2-7; 7 bases are shared with TRBD1. The germline CDR1 and CDR2 sequences are MNHEY and SVGAGI. This CDR3 has 14 amino acids. With 6 bases clipped from V and 2 bases from J, the junction kept 7 bases outside the gene matches. Written as DNA, the CDR3 is TGTGCCAGCAGATCGACAGGGTCAGCCTACGAGCAGTACTTC. It translates to CASRSTGSAYEQYF.

The chain has TRBV30 and TRBJ2-2, with 11 bases that match TRBD2. Germline trimming cut 0 bases from V and 4 bases from J; bases unmatched to any gene: 10. This CDR3 spans 18 amino acids. Germline V CDR1 and CDR2: GTSNPN, SVGIG (reference sequence). CDR3 nucleotide sequence: TGTGCCTGGAGTGTTATAGCGGGAGGGCCCATTGGCACCGGGGAGCTGTTTTTT. Encoded protein: CAWSVIAGGPIGTGELFF. Drawing the rest from reference TRBV30 and TRBJ2-2, the complete variable domain is SQTIHQWPATLVQPVGSPLSLECTVEGTSNPNLYWYRQAAGRGLQLLFYSVGIGQISSEVPQNLSASRPQDRQFILSSKKLLLSDSGFYLCAWSVIAGGPIGTGELFFGEGSRLTVL.